This TCR beta chain was sequenced in a study of blood T cell dynamics during melanoma immunotherapy. Here immunoSEQ multiplex PCR was the method, and the copy in TCRdb shows in-frame clones only, minus some. Here the sample spans about 8,500 clones, 81% being singletons. Trimming cost V 5 bases and J 3 bases, with 13 bases left between them. The CDR3 spans 14 residues. The germline gives CDR1 MGHRA, CDR2 YSYEKL. The time point here: pre-treatment baseline. This clone has a handful of counts. This sequence joins TRBV4-1 and TRBJ2-5; D gene ambiguous. The source of this sequence is a human donor with melanoma. This material consisted of blood, taken from a patient treated with checkpoint blockade. CDR3 region: CASSARPPEETQYF. In DNA form, the CDR3 reads TGCGCCAGCAGCGCCAGACCCCCGGAAGAGACCCAGTACTTC.